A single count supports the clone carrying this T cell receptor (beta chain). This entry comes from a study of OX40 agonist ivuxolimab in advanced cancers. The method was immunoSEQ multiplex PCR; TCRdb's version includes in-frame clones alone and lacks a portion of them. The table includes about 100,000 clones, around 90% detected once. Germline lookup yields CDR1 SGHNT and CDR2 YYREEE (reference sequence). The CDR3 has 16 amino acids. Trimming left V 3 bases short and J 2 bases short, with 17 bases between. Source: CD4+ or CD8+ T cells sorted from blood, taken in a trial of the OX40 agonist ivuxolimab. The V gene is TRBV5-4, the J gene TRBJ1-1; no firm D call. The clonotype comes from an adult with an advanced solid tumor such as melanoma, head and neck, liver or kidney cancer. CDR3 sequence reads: CASSSGGGRKNTEAFF. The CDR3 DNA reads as TGTGCCAGCAGCTCCGGAGGTGGGCGGAAAAACACTGAAGCTTTCTTT.